This entry lists 5 T cell receptor beta chains sequenced from one sample in a study of OX40 agonist ivuxolimab in advanced cancers. Library construction relied on the immunoSEQ multiplex PCR assay. Imported from immuneACCESS, the table was reduced by TCRdb to in-frame sequences with V and J called. These copies leave out some clones; in studies compared against another copy, an unresolved V gene accounts for under half, and the cause of the remainder is not known. Across this sample there are about 61,000 clones, with about 86% seen only once. The biggest ten clones account for around 0.6% of the sample. Specimen: CD4+ or CD8+ T cells sorted from blood, collected in a trial of the OX40 agonist ivuxolimab. Receptor source: an adult with an advanced solid tumor such as melanoma, head and neck, liver or kidney cancer.

V and J are TRBV9 and TRBJ2-3; 8 nucleotides line up with TRBD2. With V trimmed by 1 base and J by 3 bases, 7 bases remained unmatched. The germline CDR1 and CDR2 sequences are SGDLS and YYNGEE. The CDR3 sequence is 16 residues long. The CDR3 sequence is CASSVLGRAETDTQYF. The CDR3 coding sequence is TGTGCCAGCAGCGTACTCGGGAGGGCCGAGACAGATACGCAGTATTTT.

This sequence joins TRBV12-5 and TRBJ2-7, with 8 positions matching TRBD2. The V and J ends lost 5 bases and 0 bases, in that order; junction bases with no gene match: 21. The CDR3 is made up of 20 amino acids. CDR1 is LGHNT, CDR2 FRNRAP, per germline. CDR3 DNA: TGTGCTAGTGGTCCGCTGGGGCGTATCGGGAGGGCCGGGAGCTCCTACGAGCAGTACTTC. It yields the protein CASGPLGRIGRAGSSYEQYF.

The chain employs TRBV10-3 and TRBJ1-6; 10 bases match TRBD1. V trimming: 2 bases; J trimming: 9 bases; junction bases outside the gene matches: 1. Germline assignment: CDR1 ENHRY and CDR2 SYGVKD. This CDR3 is 14 amino acids long. The CDR3 DNA reads as TGTGCCATCAGTGAGAGGACAGGGGGTTCACCCCTCCACTTT. Translating it yields CAISERTGGSPLHF.

The table lists this clone with a few counts. The chain is built from TRBV18 and TRBJ2-2, with D unclear. V lost 6 bases to trimming and J lost 0 bases, with 5 bases between them. This CDR3 has 13 residues. The germline gives CDR1 KGHSH, CDR2 LQKENI. The DNA of the CDR3 is TGTGCCAGCTCGAGCACGAACACCGGGGAGCTGTTTTTT. Its translation is CASSSTNTGELFF.

This sequence joins TRBV11-2 and TRBJ1-1; no clear D. V dropped 1 base and J dropped 6 bases, with 12 bases sitting between them. CDR1 and CDR2 from the germline V gene are SGHAT and FQNNGV. The CDR3 runs to 14 residues. The CDR3 loop reads CASSLAVKRAEAFF. The CDR3 DNA is TGTGCCAGCAGCTTAGCCGTCAAGAGGGCTGAAGCTTTCTTT.